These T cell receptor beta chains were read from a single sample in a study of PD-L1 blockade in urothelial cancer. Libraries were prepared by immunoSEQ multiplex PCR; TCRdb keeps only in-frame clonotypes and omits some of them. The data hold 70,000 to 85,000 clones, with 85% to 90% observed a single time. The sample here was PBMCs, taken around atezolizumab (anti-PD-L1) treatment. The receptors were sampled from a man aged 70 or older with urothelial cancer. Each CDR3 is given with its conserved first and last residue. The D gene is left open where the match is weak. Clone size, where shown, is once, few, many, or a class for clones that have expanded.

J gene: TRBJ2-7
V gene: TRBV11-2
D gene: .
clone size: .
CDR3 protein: CASSPGGRDPYEQYF
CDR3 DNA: TGTGCCAGCAGCCCGGGGGGCCGGGATCCCTACGAGCAGTACTTC

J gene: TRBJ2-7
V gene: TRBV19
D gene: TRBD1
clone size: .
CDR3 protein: CASSRTGVYEQYF
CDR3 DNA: TGTGCCAGTAGTCGAACAGGGGTCTACGAGCAGTACTTC

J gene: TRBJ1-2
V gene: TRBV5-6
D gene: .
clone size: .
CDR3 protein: CASSVSTDLRYGYTF
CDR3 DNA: TGTGCCAGCAGCGTATCCACAGACCTACGCTATGGCTACACCTTC

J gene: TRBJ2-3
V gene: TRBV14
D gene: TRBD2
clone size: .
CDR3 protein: CASSQGLASVAQYF
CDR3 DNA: TGTGCCAGCAGCCAAGGACTAGCGAGCGTTGCGCAGTATTTT

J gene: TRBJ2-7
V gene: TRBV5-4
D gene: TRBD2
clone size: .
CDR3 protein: CASSLNGGRGSYEQYF
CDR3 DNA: TGTGCCAGCAGCTTGAATGGCGGGAGAGGTTCCTACGAGCAGTACTTC

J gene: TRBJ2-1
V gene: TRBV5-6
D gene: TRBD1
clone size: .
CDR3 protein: CASNTGTGSYNEQFF
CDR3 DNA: TGTGCCAGCAATACCGGGACAGGCTCCTACAATGAGCAGTTCTTC

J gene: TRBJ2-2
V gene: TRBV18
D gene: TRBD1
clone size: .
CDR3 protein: CASQLQGLPGELFF
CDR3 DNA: TGTGCCAGCCAGTTACAGGGGTTACCCGGGGAGCTGTTTTTT

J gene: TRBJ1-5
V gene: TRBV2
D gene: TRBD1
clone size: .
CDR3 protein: CASSPGQGDQPQHF
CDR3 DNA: TGTGCCAGCAGCCCCGGACAGGGCGATCAGCCCCAGCATTTT

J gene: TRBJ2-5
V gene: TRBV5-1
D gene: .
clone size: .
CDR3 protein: CASSLNPSGWLKETQYF
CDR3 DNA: TGCGCCAGCAGCCTGAATCCCAGCGGGTGGTTAAAAGAGACCCAGTACTTC

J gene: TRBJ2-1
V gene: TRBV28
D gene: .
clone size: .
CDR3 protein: CASSLGDSLSNEQFF
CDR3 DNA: TGTGCCAGCAGTTTGGGGGACTCCCTCTCCAATGAGCAGTTCTTC

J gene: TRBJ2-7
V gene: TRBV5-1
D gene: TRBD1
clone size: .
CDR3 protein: CASNSDRGTYEQYF
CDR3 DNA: TGCGCCAGCAACAGTGACAGGGGCACCTACGAGCAGTACTTC

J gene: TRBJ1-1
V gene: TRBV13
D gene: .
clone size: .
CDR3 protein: CASRGGRYTEAFF
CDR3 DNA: TGTGCCAGCCGCGGCGGAAGGTACACTGAAGCTTTCTTT

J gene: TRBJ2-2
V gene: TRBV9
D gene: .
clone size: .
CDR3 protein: CASSVGGAWDGELFF
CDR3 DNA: TGTGCCAGCAGCGTAGGGGGCGCGTGGGACGGGGAGCTGTTTTTT

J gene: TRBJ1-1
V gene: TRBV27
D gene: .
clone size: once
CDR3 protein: CASSLYQGNTEAFF
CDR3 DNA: TGTGCCAGCAGTTTATATCAGGGCAACACTGAAGCTTTCTTT

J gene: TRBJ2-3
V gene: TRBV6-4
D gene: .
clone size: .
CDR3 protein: CASSDRAGGIDTQYF
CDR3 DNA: TGTGCCAGCAGTGACCGAGCGGGTGGGATAGATACGCAGTATTTT

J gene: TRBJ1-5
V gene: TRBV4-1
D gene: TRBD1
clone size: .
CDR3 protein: CASSQAARGLAGQPQHF
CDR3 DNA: TGCGCCAGCAGCCAAGCTGCCAGGGGGCTTGCGGGTCAGCCCCAGCATTTT

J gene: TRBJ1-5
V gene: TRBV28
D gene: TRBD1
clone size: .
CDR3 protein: CASSLFRTGVNQPQHF
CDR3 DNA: TGTGCCAGCAGTTTATTTAGGACAGGAGTCAATCAGCCCCAGCATTTT

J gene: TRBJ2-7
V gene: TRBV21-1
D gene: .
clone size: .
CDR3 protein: CASSKEDSSYEQYF
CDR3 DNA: TGTGCCAGCAGCAAAGAGGACTCTTCCTACGAGCAGTACTTC

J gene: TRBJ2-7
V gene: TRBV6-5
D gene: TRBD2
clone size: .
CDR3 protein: CASSIGTSEQYF
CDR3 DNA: TGTGCCAGCAGCATTGGGACTAGCGAGCAGTACTTC

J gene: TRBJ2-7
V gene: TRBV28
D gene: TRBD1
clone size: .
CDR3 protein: CASRTGGDYEQYF
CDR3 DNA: TGTGCCAGCAGGACAGGGGGGGACTACGAGCAGTACTTC

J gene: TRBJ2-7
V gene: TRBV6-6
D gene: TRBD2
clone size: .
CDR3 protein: CASSPGLAVGEQYF
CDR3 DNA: TGTGCCAGCAGTCCGGGACTAGCCGTAGGCGAGCAGTACTTC

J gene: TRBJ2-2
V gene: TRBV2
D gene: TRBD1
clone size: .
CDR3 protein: CASSEADRGTNTGELFF
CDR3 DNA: TGTGCCAGCAGTGAAGCGGACAGGGGGACCAACACCGGGGAGCTGTTTTTT

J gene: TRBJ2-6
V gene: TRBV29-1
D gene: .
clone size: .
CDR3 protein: CSVPVQTGANVLTF
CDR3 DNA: TGCAGCGTCCCCGTACAAACTGGGGCCAACGTCCTGACTTTC

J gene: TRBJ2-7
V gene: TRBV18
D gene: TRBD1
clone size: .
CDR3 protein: CASSQQGQGVNEQYF
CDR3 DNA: TGTGCCAGCTCACAACAGGGACAGGGTGTCAACGAGCAGTACTTC

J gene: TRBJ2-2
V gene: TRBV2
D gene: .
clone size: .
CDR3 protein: CASSAALAAGELFF
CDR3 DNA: TGTGCCAGCAGTGCCGCACTAGCCGCCGGGGAGCTGTTTTTT

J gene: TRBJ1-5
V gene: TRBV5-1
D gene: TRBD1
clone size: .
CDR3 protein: CASSFSPLDDRGNQPQHF
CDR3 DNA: TGCGCCAGCAGCTTTTCTCCTTTGGACGACAGGGGCAATCAGCCCCAGCATTTT

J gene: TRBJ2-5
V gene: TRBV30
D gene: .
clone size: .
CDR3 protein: CAWSVLGQQETQYF
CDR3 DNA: TGTGCCTGGAGTGTACTCGGACAGCAAGAGACCCAGTACTTC

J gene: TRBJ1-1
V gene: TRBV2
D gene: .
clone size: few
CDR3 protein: CASRSETGMNTEAFF
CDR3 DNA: TGTGCCAGCAGGTCAGAAACAGGGATGAACACTGAAGCTTTCTTT

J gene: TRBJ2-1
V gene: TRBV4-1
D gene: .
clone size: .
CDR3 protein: CASSPQRDNEQFF
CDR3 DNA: TGCGCCAGCAGCCCCCAGCGGGACAATGAGCAGTTCTTC

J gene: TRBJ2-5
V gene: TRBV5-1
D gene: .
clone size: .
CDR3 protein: CASSPGHGNRETQYF
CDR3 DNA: TGCGCCAGCAGCCCCGGGCACGGGAATAGAGAGACCCAGTACTTC

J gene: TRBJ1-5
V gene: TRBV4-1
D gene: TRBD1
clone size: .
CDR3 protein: CASSQEWTGDSPSHQPQHF
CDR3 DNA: TGCGCCAGCAGCCAAGAGTGGACAGGGGATTCCCCATCCCATCAGCCCCAGCATTTT

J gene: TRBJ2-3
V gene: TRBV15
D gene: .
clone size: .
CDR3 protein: CATSRAGGRTDTQYF
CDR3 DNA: TGTGCCACCAGCAGAGCCGGGGGACGCACAGATACGCAGTATTTT

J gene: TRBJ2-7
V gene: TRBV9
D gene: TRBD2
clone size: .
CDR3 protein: CASSVGSGSPYEQYF
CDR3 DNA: TGTGCCAGCAGCGTAGGAAGCGGGAGTCCTTACGAGCAGTACTTC

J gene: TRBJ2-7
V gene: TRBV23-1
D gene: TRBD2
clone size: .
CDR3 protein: CASSQSGVAGAYEQYF
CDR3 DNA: TGCGCCAGCAGTCAATCGGGGGTAGCGGGAGCCTACGAGCAGTACTTC

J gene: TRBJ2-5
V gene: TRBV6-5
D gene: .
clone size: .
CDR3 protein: CASSTGSQETQYF
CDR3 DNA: TGTGCCAGCAGTACAGGAAGCCAAGAGACCCAGTACTTC

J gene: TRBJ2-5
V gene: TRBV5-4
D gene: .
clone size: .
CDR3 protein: CASSPQGGETQYF
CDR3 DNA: TGTGCCAGCAGCCCGCAGGGTGGAGAGACCCAGTACTTC

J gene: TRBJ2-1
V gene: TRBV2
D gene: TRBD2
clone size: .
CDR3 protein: CASSEEASGIPYNEQFF
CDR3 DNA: TGTGCCAGCAGTGAAGAGGCTAGCGGGATCCCCTACAATGAGCAGTTCTTC

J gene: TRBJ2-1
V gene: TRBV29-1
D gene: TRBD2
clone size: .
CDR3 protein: CSTLNNREGRDEQFF
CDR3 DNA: TGCAGCACATTGAATAACCGGGAGGGCCGGGATGAGCAGTTCTTC

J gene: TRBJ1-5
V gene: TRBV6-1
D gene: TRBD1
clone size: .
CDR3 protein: CASRPGQGLQPQHF
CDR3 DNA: TGTGCCAGCAGGCCGGGACAGGGTCTTCAGCCCCAGCATTTT

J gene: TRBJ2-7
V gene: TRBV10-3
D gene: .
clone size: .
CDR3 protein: CATAGQSSYEQYF
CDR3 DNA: TGTGCCACCGCGGGACAGAGCTCCTACGAGCAGTACTTC

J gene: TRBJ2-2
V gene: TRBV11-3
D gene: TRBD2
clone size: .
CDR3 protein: CASSSRRITGLASNTGELFF
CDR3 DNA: TGTGCCAGCAGCTCGAGGCGGATCACAGGACTAGCCTCGAACACCGGGGAGCTGTTTTTT

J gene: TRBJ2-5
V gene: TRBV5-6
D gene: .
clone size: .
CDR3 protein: CASSERNQETQYF
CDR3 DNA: TGTGCCAGCAGCGAGAGAAACCAAGAGACCCAGTACTTC